The sample holds one count of the clone carrying this TCR beta chain. This entry comes from a study of control samples from healthy donors and cancer patients. The V gene end was trimmed by 1 base and the J gene end by 5 bases; junction bases not matched to a gene: 8. CDR1 is SEHNR, CDR2 FQNEAQ, per germline (reference sequence). This CDR3 contains 15 residues. Method: immunoSEQ multiplex PCR; TCRdb's copy keeps in-frame clones and lacks some. The sample carries roughly 88,000 clones, roughly 91% recorded once. The source material was blood. The origin of this receptor is a man aged 45-65 years in good health. The J gene is TRBJ2-7, the V gene TRBV7-9; 7 nucleotides align to TRBD1. CDR3 DNA: TGTGCCAGCAGCTTAGTCCTAAGGGGGCAGGACGAGCAGTACTTC. Its protein is CASSLVLRGQDEQYF.